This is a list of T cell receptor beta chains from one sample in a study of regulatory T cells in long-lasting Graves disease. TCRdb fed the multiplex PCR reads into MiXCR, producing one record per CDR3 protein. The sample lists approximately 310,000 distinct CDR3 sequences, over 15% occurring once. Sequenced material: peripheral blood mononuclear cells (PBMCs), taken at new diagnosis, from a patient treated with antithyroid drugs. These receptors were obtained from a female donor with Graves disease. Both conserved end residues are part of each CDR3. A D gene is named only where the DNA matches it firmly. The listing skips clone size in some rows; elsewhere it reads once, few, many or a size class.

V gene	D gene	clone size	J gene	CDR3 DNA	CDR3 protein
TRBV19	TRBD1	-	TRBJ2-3	TGTGCCAGTAGTCCCCCGGGTTGGGACAGGGACACAGATACGCAGTATTTT	CASSPPGWDRDTDTQYF
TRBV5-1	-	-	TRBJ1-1	TGCGCCAGCAGCCCACAACAGGGAGGGGAAGCTTTCTTT	CASSPQQGGEAFF
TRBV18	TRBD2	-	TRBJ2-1	TGTGCCAGCTCACCACCGAGGGCAACGGGACTAGCGTACAGTGAGCAGTTCTTC	CASSPPRATGLAYSEQFF
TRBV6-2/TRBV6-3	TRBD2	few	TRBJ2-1	TGTGCCAGCAGTTGGGGGACTAGCTCTAAGAATGAGCAGTTCTTC	CASSWGTSSKNEQFF
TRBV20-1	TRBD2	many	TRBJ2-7	TGCAGTGTTTGGACTAGCGCGGGCGAGCAGTACTTC	CSVWTSAGEQYF
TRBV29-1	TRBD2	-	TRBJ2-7	TGCAGCGTTGGGGGGACGGGAGGATCCTACGAGCAGTACTTC	CSVGGTGGSYEQYF
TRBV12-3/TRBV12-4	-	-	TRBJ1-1	TGCGCCAGCAGCCCCTCGACAGAGACTGAAGCTTTCTTT	CASSPSTETEAFF
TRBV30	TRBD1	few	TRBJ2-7	TGTGCCTGGACCCCGGGACAGGGGTACTACGAGCAGTACTTC	CAWTPGQGYYEQYF
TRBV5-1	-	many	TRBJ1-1	TGCGCCAGCAGCTTGGCCCGGCGGAACACTGAAGCTTTCTTT	CASSLARRNTEAFF
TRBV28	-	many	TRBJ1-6	TGTGCCAGCAGTGAAGAGGGATGGAGTTCACCCCTCCACTTT	CASSEEGWSSPLHF
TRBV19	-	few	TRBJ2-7	TGTGCCAGTAGTATCGGCCTTTCCGAGCAGTACTTC	CASSIGLSEQYF
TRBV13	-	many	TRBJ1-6	TGTGCCAGCAGCTTATGGGAGCGGGAACCCCTCCACTTT	CASSLWEREPLHF
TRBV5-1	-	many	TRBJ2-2	TGCGCCAGCAGTGTTCCCGGAGGGCCCACCGGGGAGCTGTTTTTT	CASSVPGGPTGELFF
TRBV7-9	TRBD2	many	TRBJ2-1	TGTGCCAGCAGCTGGTCGGGAGGGAATGAGCAGTTCTTC	CASSWSGGNEQFF